A single sample is the source of the 28 T cell receptor beta chains below, sequenced in a study of Graves' ophthalmopathy and Graves' hyperthyroidism. Transcripts of RNA were the source for amplifying TCR beta CDR3 regions. Second-round multiplex PCR came after first-round RT-PCR with HTBI primers. TCRdb used MiXCR to reprocess the multiplex PCR reads, holding one entry per CDR3 protein. The table lists hundreds of thousands of distinct CDR3 sequences, roughly 20% of them singletons, with more than 5.5% in the top ten. Sequenced material: peripheral blood. These receptors were obtained from a woman aged 18-35 years with stable Graves' hyperthyroidism. Some clones in this sample may be carry-over from other donors' samples.

This clonotype was seen repeatedly, ten times or more. The genes are TRBV12-3 or TRBV12-4 and TRBJ2-4, with no clear D. Trimming took 6 bases from V and 2 from J, leaving 11 bases between them. CDR3 length: 14 amino acids. In DNA form, the CDR3 reads TGTGCCAGCAGAAACATGGCAACCAAAAACATTCAGTACTTC. It translates to CASRNMATKNIQYF.

This clonotype was seen repeatedly, ten times or more. The chain links TRBV11-2 to TRBJ1-1; D might be TRBD1 (5 bases). Trimming cost V 9 bases and J 1 base, with 9 bases left between them. The CDR3 covers 12 residues. CDR1 and CDR2 (germline): SGHAT, FQNNGV. The CDR3 loop reads CASATANTEAFF. The CDR3 DNA reads as TGTGCCAGTGCGACAGCGAACACTGAAGCTTTCTTT. The full variable domain, its missing parts supplied by reference TRBV11-2 and TRBJ1-1, is EAGVAQSPRYKIIEKRQSVAFWCNPISGHATLYWYQQILGQGPKLLIQFQNNGVVDDSQLPKDRFSAERLKGVDSTLKIQPAKLEDSAVYLCASATANTEAFFGQGTRLTVV.

The genes are TRBV6-1 and TRBJ1-6; D is ambiguous. This CDR3 region has 13 residues. V gave up 3 bases and J gave up 8 bases, with 8 bases separating them. Germline V gene lookup returns CDR1 MNHNS and CDR2 SASEGT. CDR3: CASSDEGYSPLHF. CDR3 DNA: TGTGCCAGCAGTGACGAAGGGTATTCACCCCTCCACTTT.

This clonotype was detected many times. The gene calls are TRBV27 and TRBJ2-2; TRBD2 is a possible D gene (5 bases). From germline, CDR1 is MNHEY and CDR2 SMNVEV (reference sequence). V lost 4 bases to trimming and J lost 6 bases, with 15 bases between them. CDR3 length equals 15 residues. In DNA form, the CDR3 reads TGTGCCAGCAGTTCTCCTCCTACTAGGGCCGGGGAGCTGTTTTTT. Translation gives CASSSPPTRAGELFF.

This clonotype was seen more than once but under ten times. The V and J genes are TRBV12-3 or TRBV12-4 and TRBJ2-7; 7 nucleotides agree with TRBD1. The V and J ends lost 5 bases and 10 bases, in that order; junction bases with no gene match: 8. This CDR3 has 12 residues. This chain's CDR3 is CASSVTGADQYF. The CDR3 region has the DNA TGTGCCAGCAGTGTAACAGGGGCCGATCAGTACTTC.

This clonotype was seen more than once but under ten times. The chain recombines TRBV20-1 with TRBJ2-4; D not certain. The CDR3 spans 15 residues. Germline CDR1 DFQATT, CDR2 SNEGSKA (reference sequence). Between the trimmed V and J ends, which lost 5 bases and 1 base, there was a span of 15 bases. The CDR3 here is CSAYSTSFAKNIQYF. For the CDR3, the DNA is TGCAGTGCTTACAGCACCAGCTTTGCCAAAAACATTCAGTACTTC.

This clonotype came up a few times. The chain employs TRBV15 and TRBJ1-1; D perhaps matches TRBD1 (6 bases). CDR1 and CDR2 (germline): LNHNV, YYDKDF (reference sequence). V was clipped by 4 bases and J by 4 bases, with 16 bases between them. The CDR3 has 15 amino acids. For the CDR3, the DNA is TGTGCCACCAGCATACCCGCGGGGGGCGTCACTGAAGCTTTCTTT. Residues: CATSIPAGGVTEAFF.

This clonotype has at least ten counts. The chain uses TRBV20-1 and TRBJ1-3; D possibly corresponds to TRBD1 (6 bases). Trimming removed 6 bases at V and 3 bases at J, with 18 bases between. Germline CDR1 DFQATT, CDR2 SNEGSKA (reference sequence). This CDR3 has 15 residues. The CDR3 is CSALKGGSVGNTIYF. CDR3 nucleotide sequence: TGCAGTGCCCTAAAGGGGGGCTCCGTTGGAAACACCATATATTTT.

This clonotype was counted ten times or more. The chain combines TRBV14 with TRBJ1-5, with a tentative D call TRBD1 (5 bases). Germline assignment: CDR1 SGHDN and CDR2 FVKESK. V lost 0 bases, J lost 6 bases, and 6 bases lay in between. There are 13 residues in the CDR3. CDR3 DNA: TGTGCCAGCAGCCAAGAAGGGACTCAGCCCCAGCATTTT. Translated: CASSQEGTQPQHF.

This clonotype was found many times. This CDR3 reads CASSYWVRADSNQPQHF. The CDR3 nucleotides are TGTGCCAGCAGTTACTGGGTTAGGGCCGATAGCAATCAGCCCCAGCATTTT. The chain couples TRBV6-7 to TRBJ1-5; D is ambiguous. TRBV6-7 is identified as an open reading frame with a role that is uncertain. The ends were cut back, 1 base at V and 0 bases at J, with 13 bases in the middle. The CDR3 consists of 17 residues.

This clonotype has at least ten counts. The genes are TRBV19 and TRBJ1-2; TRBD1 might be the D (6 bases). V was pared by 4 bases and J by 0 bases, with 12 bases between. The CDR3 consists of 15 residues. Germline CDR1 reads LNHDA; CDR2 reads SQIVND (reference sequence). In DNA form, the CDR3 reads TGTGCCAGTAGTACGTCAGGGGCGTCTAACTATGGCTACACCTTC. Protein: CASSTSGASNYGYTF.

This clonotype was detected only a few times. The chain joins TRBV6-8 to TRBJ1-6, with D possibly being TRBD1 (5 bases). The CDR3 totals 15 residues. Trimming removed 0 bases at V and 10 bases at J, with 13 bases between. Germline loops: CDR1 MNHGY, CDR2 SAAAGT. The CDR3 here is CASSYSQGGGSPLHF. DNA for the CDR3: TGTGCCAGCAGTTACTCCCAGGGAGGAGGATCACCCCTCCACTTT.

This clonotype came up many times. This rearrangement joins TRBV29-1 to TRBJ2-4, with no clear D. The CDR3 sequence is 15 residues long. The germline V and J ends were trimmed by 4 bases and 2 bases, with 15 bases remaining between them. Looked up from germline, CDR1 is SQVTM and CDR2 is ANQGSEA. In DNA form, the CDR3 reads TGCAGCGTTGGGGTGGGGATGGCGTCCAAAAACATTCAGTACTTC. Translating it yields CSVGVGMASKNIQYF.

This clonotype appeared many times. This chain uses TRBV7-9 with TRBJ2-7; TRBD1 agrees at 11 bases. This CDR3 contains 15 residues. In germline, CDR1 is SEHNR, CDR2 FQNEAQ (reference sequence). The V segment lost 5 bases and the J segment 1 base; nucleotides outside the gene matches: 4. The CDR3 protein is CASSPGTGGSYEQYF. The CDR3 DNA sequence: TGTGCCAGCAGCCCAGGGACAGGGGGTTCCTACGAGCAGTACTTC.

This clonotype was seen many times. V usage is TRBV20-1 and J usage is TRBJ1-2, with D tentatively TRBD1 (5 bases). Germline-derived CDR1 and CDR2 are DFQATT and SNEGSKA (reference sequence). V lost 1 base, J lost 7 bases, and 19 bases lay in between. CDR3 length: 15 amino acids. CDR3 region: CSARVIGPGTSGYTF. In DNA form, the CDR3 reads TGCAGTGCTAGAGTTATCGGCCCAGGGACCTCTGGCTACACCTTC.

This clonotype was found a few times. The genes are TRBV19 and TRBJ1-1; 8 bases map to TRBD1. This CDR3 has 17 amino acids. The junction had 15 bases not matched to a gene; V was cut back by 7 bases and J by 2 bases. In germline, CDR1 is LNHDA, CDR2 SQIVND (reference sequence). The CDR3 DNA reads TGTGCCAGTAACAACAGGGGGTATAACACTTTTAACACTGAAGCTTTCTTT. Its translation is CASNNRGYNTFNTEAFF.

This clonotype showed up many times. The rearrangement links TRBV3-1 to TRBJ2-7, with 7 bases identical to TRBD1. The CDR3 length is 13 residues. V was pared by 5 bases and J by 6 bases, with 7 bases of the junction left unmatched. CDR1 LGHDT and CDR2 YNNKEL come from the germline V gene (reference sequence). The CDR3 DNA reads as TGTGCCAGCAGCGCCGACAGGGCCTTCGAGCAGTACTTC. It encodes CASSADRAFEQYF.

This clonotype appeared a few times. This chain uses TRBV3-1 with TRBJ2-7; a possible D gene is TRBD2 (6 bases). Germline CDR1 and CDR2: LGHDT and YNNKEL (reference sequence). V shed 5 bases and J shed 4 bases, with 21 bases lying between them. This CDR3 has 16 residues. The CDR3 loop reads CASSLFPVGGAYEQYF. The CDR3 DNA reads as TGTGCCAGCAGCTTATTCCCAGTCGGGGGAGCTTACGAGCAGTACTTC.

This chain uses TRBV12-5 with TRBJ1-6; the D is unclear. V was cut by 5 bases and J by 7 bases, with 15 bases left in between. CDR3 length equals 15 residues. Germline loops: CDR1 LGHNT, CDR2 FRNRAP. CDR3 coding DNA: TGTGCTAGTGGTCCACCGGGCCCGTCAAATTCACCCCTCCACTTT. It is translated as CASGPPGPSNSPLHF. Full variable domain (remainder filled in from reference TRBV12-5 and TRBJ1-6): DARVTQTPRHKVTEMGQEVTMRCQPILGHNTVFWYRQTMMQGLELLAYFRNRAPLDDSGMPKDRFSAEMPDATLATLKIQPSEPRDSAVYFCASGPPGPSNSPLHFGNGTRLTVT.

There are a few counts of this clonotype. The rearrangement joins TRBV30 to TRBJ1-1; 8 bases map to TRBD1. V lost 8 bases, J lost 4 bases, and 9 bases stayed unmatched. The CDR3 totals 13 residues. The V gene's germline CDR1 is GTSNPN and CDR2 SVGIG (reference sequence). CDR3: CARRQGLGTEAFF. DNA of the CDR3: TGTGCCAGACGACAGGGGTTGGGCACTGAAGCTTTCTTT.

In regard to this clonotype: A much larger clonotype is one base distant, so this may be a read error. A read error is likely, as this CDR3 ends without the conserved phenylalanine or tryptophan. V and J are TRBV12-3 or TRBV12-4 and TRBJ1-2, with D unresolved. V lost 4 bases, J lost 4 bases, and 19 bases lay in between. The CDR3 spans 16 residues. The CDR3 DNA follows: TGTGCCAGCAGTTCAGTACGGGGATCATTGGGCTATGGCTACACCTAC. The encoded protein is CASSSVRGSLGYGYTY.

Ten or more counts support this clonotype. As DNA, the CDR3 is TGCAGTGCTAGAGATCCAGGGGTAATTTACGAGCAGTACTTC. Protein sequence: CSARDPGVIYEQYF. The chain recombines TRBV20-1 with TRBJ2-7; TRBD1 might be the D (6 bases). The CDR3 is 14 amino acids. Trimming took off 0 bases at V and 4 bases at J, with 13 bases between the two ends. Germline CDR1 and CDR2: DFQATT and SNEGSKA (reference sequence).

This clonotype was picked up one time. The rearrangement uses TRBV3-1 and TRBJ2-7, with D perhaps TRBD1 (5 bases). Germline loops: CDR1 LGHDT, CDR2 YNNKEL (reference sequence). This CDR3 is built from 14 residues. V was trimmed by 3 bases and J by 5 bases, leaving 14 bases between them. The CDR3 nucleotides are TGTGCCAGCAGCCAGATTAACAGGCTCGACGAGCAGTACTTC. It yields the protein CASSQINRLDEQYF.

The chain carries TRBV6-2 or TRBV6-3 and TRBJ2-7; 9 bases agree with TRBD2. V dropped 0 bases and J dropped 4; count of bases not matched to a gene: 4. The CDR3 totals 15 residues. The germline V gene has CDR1 MNHEY and CDR2 SVGEGT. Here the CDR3 reads CASSYSISGRYEQYF. CDR3 coding DNA: TGTGCCAGCAGTTACTCGATTAGCGGGAGATACGAGCAGTACTTC.

This clonotype was found many times. The rearrangement joins TRBV19 to TRBJ1-5; no definite D call. V shed 1 base and J shed 4 bases, with 14 bases lying between them. Germline CDR1 and CDR2: LNHDA and SQIVND (reference sequence). The CDR3 has 16 amino acids. The CDR3 loop is CASSIARRPGNQPQHF. The CDR3 DNA reads TGTGCCAGTAGTATAGCGAGAAGACCGGGTAATCAGCCCCAGCATTTT.

This clonotype was found many times. The genes are TRBV6-4 and TRBJ2-5; TRBD2 agrees at 15 bases. Germline CDR1 reads MRHNA; CDR2 reads SNTAGT. Trimming at V came to 6 bases and at J to 4 bases, leaving 15 bases not matched to a gene. The CDR3 has 19 residues. CDR3 amino acids: CASRHGLAGGPGKRETQYF. In DNA, the CDR3 is TGTGCCAGCAGACACGGACTAGCGGGGGGGCCAGGGAAGAGAGAGACCCAGTACTTC.

The V call is TRBV20-1, the J call TRBJ2-7, with 9 bases matching TRBD2. The CDR3 is made up of 14 amino acids. In germline, CDR1 is DFQATT, CDR2 SNEGSKA (reference sequence). Trimming took 0 bases from V and 7 from J; bases not matched to a gene: 7. The CDR3 DNA reads as TGCAGTGCTAGAGATAGCGGGAGATTTAGTGAGCAGTACTTC. Protein product: CSARDSGRFSEQYF.

This clonotype came up many times. V gene TRBV6-6 combines with J gene TRBJ1-5; tentatively, D is TRBD1 (6 bases). Trimming took off 5 bases at V and 0 bases at J, with 26 bases between the two ends. The CDR3 contains 20 residues. Germline lookup yields CDR1 MNHNY and CDR2 SVGAGI (reference sequence). CDR3 nucleotide sequence: TGTGCCAGCAGTCCGCCCGCCGCTCAATGGAGGGGACATAGCAATCAGCCCCAGCATTTT. It specifies CASSPPAAQWRGHSNQPQHF.